This T cell receptor beta chain was identified during a study of CD8 T cells in Susac syndrome. This CDR3 spans 14 amino acids. Germline V gives CDR1 ENHRY, CDR2 SYGVKD. Losses at the gene ends were 6 bases for V and 1 base for J; bases not matched to a gene: 5. Worth noting for this clonotype: Its antigen is not identified.

Reverse transcription of roughly 0.45 to 1 ug RNA used random hexamers. Each CDR3 protein is one row after TCRdb ran MiXCR on the immunoSEQ multiplex PCR reads. The data show approximately 160,000 distinct CDR3 sequences, roughly 95% seen once. Study conclusions and caveats: The CD4+ T cell repertoire of patients with Susac syndrome showed no detectable clonal expansion.

The sequencing sample was made of CD4+ T cells from PBMCs. The J gene is TRBJ1-2, the V gene TRBV10-3; 7 positions agree with TRBD1. This clonotype was obtained from a human donor with Susac syndrome. DNA of the CDR3: TGTGCCATCAGAGCGGGACAGCTTAACTATGGCTACACCTTC. Protein sequence: CAIRAGQLNYGYTF.